This entry lists 14 T cell receptor beta chains sequenced from one sample in a study of shared clonotypes between healthy human individuals. Method: immunoSEQ multiplex PCR; TCRdb's copy keeps in-frame clones and lacks some. The top ten clones hold around 0.47% of a sample with about 1.1 million clones, around 78% of them seen once. The sample consisted of memory CD4+ T cells from PBMCs. Specified subset: CD45RA-negative fraction. The receptor source for this set is a young man in good health. Some clones in this sample may be carry-over from other donors' samples.

This chain connects TRBV11-1 to TRBJ1-4; no firm D call. Trimming removed 5 bases at V and 8 bases at J, with 12 bases between. This CDR3 region has 13 residues. CDR1 and CDR2 (germline): SGHAT, FQDESV (reference sequence). The DNA of the CDR3 is TGTGCCAGCAGCCCCCCGGAGGGCGAAAAACTGTTTTTT. Translation gives CASSPPEGEKLFF. The complete variable domain, with remaining parts taken from reference TRBV11-1 and TRBJ1-4, reads EAEVAQSPRYKITEKSQAVAFWCDPISGHATLYWYRQILGQGPELLVQFQDESVVDDSQLPKDRFSAERLKGVDSTLKIQPAELGDSAMYLCASSPPEGEKLFFGSGTQLSVL.

The chain employs TRBV7-2 and TRBJ1-2, with TRBD1 matching 8 bases. J lost 4 bases, V lost 1 base, and 8 bases had no gene match. Per the germline V gene, CDR1 is SGHTA and CDR2 is FQGNSA. CDR3 length: 16 residues. The CDR3 is CASSLGQGAAGYGYTF. The CDR3 DNA follows: TGTGCCAGCAGCTTAGGGCAGGGGGCAGCTGGCTATGGCTACACCTTC.

The chain couples TRBV19 to TRBJ1-5, with D uncertain. Trimming removed 2 bases at V and 0 bases at J, with 11 bases between. Germline V lookup: CDR1 LNHDA, CDR2 SQIVND (reference sequence). The CDR3 extends over 16 amino acids. The CDR3 reads CASSISGEYSNQPQHF. The CDR3 DNA follows: TGTGCCAGTAGTATATCTGGGGAGTATAGCAATCAGCCCCAGCATTTT. The whole variable domain, filled in from reference TRBV19 and TRBJ1-5, reads DGGITQSPKYLFRKEGQNVTLSCEQNLNHDAMYWYRQDPGQGLRLIYYSQIVNDFQKGDIAEGYSVSREKKESFPLTVTSAQKNPTAFYLCASSISGEYSNQPQHFGDGTRLSIL.

The chain employs TRBV7-3 and TRBJ2-2, with a tentative D call TRBD1 (5 bases). CDR1 is SGHTA, CDR2 FQGTGA, per germline. V was cut by 3 bases and J by 4 bases, with 15 bases left in between. The CDR3 spans 16 residues. CDR3 protein: CASSFNSAGLTGELFF. CDR3 DNA: TGTGCCAGCAGCTTCAATTCTGCAGGGCTCACCGGGGAGCTGTTTTTT. The full variable domain, rest sourced from reference TRBV7-3 and TRBJ2-2, is GAGVSQTPSNKVTEKGKYVELRCDPISGHTALYWYRQSLGQGPEFLIYFQGTGAADDSGLPNDRFFAVRPEGSVSTLKIQRTERGDSAVYLCASSFNSAGLTGELFFGEGSRLTVL.

The J gene is TRBJ2-7, the V gene TRBV27; D is uncertain. The ends were cut back, 5 bases at V and 7 bases at J, with 12 bases in the middle. This CDR3 region has 12 residues. In germline, CDR1 is MNHEY, CDR2 SMNVEV (reference sequence). Written as DNA, the CDR3 is TGTGCCAGCAGTCCCCGTTTAGGGGAGCAGTACTTC. Translation: CASSPRLGEQYF.

In the case of this clone: The junction shows a germline mismatch at one end, possibly a read error. The chain has TRBV6-6 and TRBJ1-2; D might be TRBD1 (6 bases). Germline loops: CDR1 MNHNY, CDR2 SVGAGI (reference sequence). The CDR3 runs 14 residues. In DNA form, the CDR3 reads TGTGCCAGCATTTCGGGGGCCCGGGCGGGAAGCTACACCTTT. Its translation: CASISGARAGSYTF.

The chain recombines TRBV30 with TRBJ2-7; D ambiguous. This CDR3 spans 12 amino acids. Trimming cost V 5 bases and J 6 bases, with 14 bases left between them. The germline CDR1 and CDR2 sequences are GTSNPN and SVGIG (reference sequence). The CDR3 DNA reads TGTGCCTGGTCCCCCGACGGTCCCGAGCAGTACTTC. Translated: CAWSPDGPEQYF.

The chain combines TRBV7-2 with TRBJ2-7, with 8 nucleotides matching TRBD1. V lost 4 bases and J lost 6; bases outside the gene matches: 5. Germline CDR1 reads SGHTA; CDR2 reads FQGNSA. The CDR3 runs to 13 residues. CDR3 amino acids: CASSSSQGAEQYF. CDR3 DNA: TGTGCCAGCAGCTCCTCTCAGGGGGCCGAGCAGTACTTC.

This chain links TRBV28 with TRBJ2-7, with D unresolved. Trimming took off 3 bases at V and 6 bases at J, with 12 bases between the two ends. CDR1 MDHEN and CDR2 SYDVKM come from the germline V gene. CDR3 length: 13 amino acids. The CDR3 here is CASSFSGLREQYF. DNA for the CDR3: TGTGCCAGCAGTTTTTCCGGCCTTCGCGAGCAGTACTTC.

The CDR3 DNA sequence: TGTGCCAGCTCACCCCAGCGGGAGTATGAGCAGTTCTTC. It specifies CASSPQREYEQFF. This chain connects TRBV18 to TRBJ2-1, with TRBD2 matching over 8 bases. Germline loops: CDR1 KGHSH, CDR2 LQKENI. Germline trimming cut 3 bases from V and 8 bases from J; bases unmatched to any gene: 3. CDR3 length equals 13 residues.

V gene TRBV5-1 combines with J gene TRBJ2-1, with D tentatively TRBD1 (6 bases). The ends were cut back, 4 bases at V and 0 bases at J, with 11 bases in the middle. From germline, CDR1 is SGHRS and CDR2 YFSETQ. The CDR3 is made up of 15 amino acids. The CDR3 protein is CASSPIGGSYNEQFF. CDR3 in DNA: TGCGCCAGCAGCCCTATAGGGGGCTCCTACAATGAGCAGTTCTTC.

The rearrangement joins TRBV5-6 to TRBJ1-2; D might be TRBD1 (5 bases). Looked up from germline, CDR1 is SGHDT and CDR2 is YYEEEE. CDR3 size: 15 residues. The ends were cut back, 5 bases at V and 6 bases at J, with 20 bases in the middle. The CDR3 here is CASSPSGVQFHGYTF. CDR3 in DNA: TGTGCCAGCAGTCCGTCGGGGGTCCAGTTTCATGGCTACACCTTC.

The chain carries TRBV4-1 and TRBJ2-5; 7 bases are a match to TRBD1. The junction had 7 bases not matched to a gene; V was cut back by 4 bases and J by 2 bases. Germline CDR1 is MGHRA and CDR2 is YSYEKL. This CDR3 is built from 15 residues. The CDR3 here is CASSRLSGQQETQYF. The CDR3 DNA follows: TGCGCCAGCAGCCGCCTATCGGGACAGCAAGAGACCCAGTACTTC.

The chain uses TRBV28 and TRBJ1-5, with unresolved D. Germline V gene lookup returns CDR1 MDHEN and CDR2 SYDVKM. Trimming removed 6 bases from V and 5 bases from J, with 8 bases in between. The CDR3 is made up of 12 amino acids. DNA of the CDR3: TGTGCCAGCAGCCGTCCCCATCAGCCCCAGCATTTT. This sequence encodes CASSRPHQPQHF.